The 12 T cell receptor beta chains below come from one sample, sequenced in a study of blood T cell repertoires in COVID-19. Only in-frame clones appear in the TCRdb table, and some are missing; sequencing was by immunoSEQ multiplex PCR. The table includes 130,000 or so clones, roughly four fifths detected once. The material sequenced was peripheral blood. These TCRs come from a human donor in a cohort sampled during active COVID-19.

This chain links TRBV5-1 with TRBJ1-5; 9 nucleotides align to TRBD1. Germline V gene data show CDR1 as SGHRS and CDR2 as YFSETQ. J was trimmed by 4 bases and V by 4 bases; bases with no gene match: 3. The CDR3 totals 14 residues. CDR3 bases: TGCGCCAGCAGCGAGGGACAGGGTAATCAGCCCCAGCATTTT. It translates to CASSEGQGNQPQHF.

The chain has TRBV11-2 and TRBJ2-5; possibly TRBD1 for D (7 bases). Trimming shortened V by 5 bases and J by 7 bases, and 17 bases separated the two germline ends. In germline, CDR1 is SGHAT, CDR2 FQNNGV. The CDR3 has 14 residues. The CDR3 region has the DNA TGTGCCAGCAGCGAGGGGGCGGGGCTGGGGACCCAGTACTTC. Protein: CASSEGAGLGTQYF.

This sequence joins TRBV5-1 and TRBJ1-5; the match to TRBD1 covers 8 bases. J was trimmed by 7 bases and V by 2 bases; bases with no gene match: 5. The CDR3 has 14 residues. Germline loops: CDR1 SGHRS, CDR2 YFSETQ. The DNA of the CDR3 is TGCGCCAGCAGCTTACAGGGGGAAGGACAGCCCCAGCATTTT. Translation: CASSLQGEGQPQHF.

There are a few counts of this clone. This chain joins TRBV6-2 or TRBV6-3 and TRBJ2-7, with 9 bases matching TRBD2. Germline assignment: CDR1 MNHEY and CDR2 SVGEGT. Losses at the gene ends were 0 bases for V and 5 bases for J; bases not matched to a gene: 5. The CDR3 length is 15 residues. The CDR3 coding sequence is TGTGCCAGCAGTTACTCGCCAGCGGGGGGCCACGAGCAGTACTTC. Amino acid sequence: CASSYSPAGGHEQYF.

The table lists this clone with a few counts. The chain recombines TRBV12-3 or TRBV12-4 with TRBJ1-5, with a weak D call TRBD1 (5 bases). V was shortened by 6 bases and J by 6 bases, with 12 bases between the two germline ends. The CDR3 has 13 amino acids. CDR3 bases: TGTGCCAGCAGCTCGGGTACAGGTCAGCCCCAGCATTTT. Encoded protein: CASSSGTGQPQHF.

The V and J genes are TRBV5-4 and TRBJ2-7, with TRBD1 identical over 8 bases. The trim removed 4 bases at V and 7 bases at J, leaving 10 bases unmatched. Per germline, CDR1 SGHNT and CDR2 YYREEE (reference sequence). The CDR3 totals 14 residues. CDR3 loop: CASSLGQGGREQYF. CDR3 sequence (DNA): TGTGCCAGCAGCCTCGGACAGGGCGGTAGAGAGCAGTACTTC.

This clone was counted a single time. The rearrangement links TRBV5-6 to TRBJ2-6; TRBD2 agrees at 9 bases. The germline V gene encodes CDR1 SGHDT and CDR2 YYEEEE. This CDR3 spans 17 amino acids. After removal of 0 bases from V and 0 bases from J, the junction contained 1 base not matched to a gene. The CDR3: CASSLERGASGANVLTF. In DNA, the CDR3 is TGTGCCAGCAGCTTGGAGCGGGGGGCCTCTGGGGCCAACGTCCTGACTTTC. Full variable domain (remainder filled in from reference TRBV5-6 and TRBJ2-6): DAGVTQSPTHLIKTRGQQVTLRCSPKSGHDTVSWYQQALGQGPQFIFQYYEEEERQRGNFPDRFSGHQFPNYSSELNVNALLLGDSALYLCASSLERGASGANVLTFGAGSRLTVL.

The CDR3 sequence is CASSQQGNEQYF. CDR3 nucleotides: TGTGCCAGCAGCCAACAGGGGAACGAGCAGTACTTC. The genes are TRBV28 and TRBJ2-7; TRBD1 agrees at 7 bases. Germline V gene data show CDR1 as MDHEN and CDR2 as SYDVKM. This CDR3 comprises 12 residues. With 6 bases clipped from V and 5 bases from J, the junction kept 4 bases outside the gene matches.

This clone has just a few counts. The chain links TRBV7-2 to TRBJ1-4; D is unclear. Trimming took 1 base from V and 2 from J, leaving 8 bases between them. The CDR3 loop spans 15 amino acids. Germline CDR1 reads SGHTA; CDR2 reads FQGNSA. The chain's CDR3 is CASSLVSGTNEKLFF. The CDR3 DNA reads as TGTGCCAGCAGCTTAGTAAGCGGGACTAATGAAAAACTGTTTTTT.

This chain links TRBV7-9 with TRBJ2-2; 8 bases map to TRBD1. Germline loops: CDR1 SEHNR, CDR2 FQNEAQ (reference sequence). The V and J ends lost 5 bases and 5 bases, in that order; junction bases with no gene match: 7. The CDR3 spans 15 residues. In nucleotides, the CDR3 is TGTGCCAGCAGCCGGAACACAGGGGGAACCGGGGAGCTGTTTTTT. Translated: CASSRNTGGTGELFF.

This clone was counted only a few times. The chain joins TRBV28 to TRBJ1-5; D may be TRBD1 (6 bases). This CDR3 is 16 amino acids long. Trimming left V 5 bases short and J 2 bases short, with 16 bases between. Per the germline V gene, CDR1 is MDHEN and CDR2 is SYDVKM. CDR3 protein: CASSLQGWVGNQPQHF. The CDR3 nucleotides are TGTGCCAGCAGTCTACAGGGTTGGGTAGGCAATCAGCCCCAGCATTTT.

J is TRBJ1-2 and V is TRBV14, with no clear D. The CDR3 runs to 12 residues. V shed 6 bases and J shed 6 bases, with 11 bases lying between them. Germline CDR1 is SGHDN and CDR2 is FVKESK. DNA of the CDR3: TGTGCCAGCAGTCGTATAGCGGATGGCTACACCTTC. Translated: CASSRIADGYTF.